The rows below give T cell receptor beta chains drawn from one sample of a study of CD8+ T cells in alopecia areata. Assay used: immunoSEQ multiplex PCR; TCRdb lists only in-frame clones, some missing. The table records 160,000 or so clones, approximately 53% of them present only once. The sample was CD8+ T cells sorted from blood, taken at week 0. The receptors come from a human donor with alopecia areata. CDR3s include the opening cysteine and the closing phenylalanine or tryptophan. The D gene is left open where the match is weak. A row's size may be missing; if present it is once, few, many or a size class.

J,V,D,size,CDR3,DNA
TRBJ1-2,TRBV29-1,TRBD1,.,CSISGGNYGYTF,TGCAGCATATCAGGGGGCAACTATGGCTACACCTTC
TRBJ1-4,TRBV30,TRBD1,few,CAWSQSGDRLFF,TGTGCCTGGAGCCAGAGTGGGGACAGGCTGTTTTTT
TRBJ1-1,TRBV25-1,.,.,CASSESPTPGTEAFF,TGTGCCAGCAGTGAATCCCCCACCCCTGGGACTGAAGCTTTCTTT
TRBJ2-7,TRBV9,TRBD2,once,CASRRDSSGDYEQYF,TGTGCCAGCAGACGAGATTCTAGCGGGGATTACGAGCAGTACTTC
TRBJ2-7,TRBV29-1,.,few,CSVRASGVYF,TGCAGCGTCCGGGCTTCGGGGGTGTACTTC
TRBJ2-3,TRBV4-3,TRBD2,once,CASSQDTSGGTDTQYF,TGCGCCAGCAGCCAAGATACCAGCGGGGGCACAGATACGCAGTATTTT
TRBJ2-5,TRBV6-5,.,.,CASRGATHGEYF,TGTGCCAGCAGGGGGGCCACTCACGGAGAGTACTTC
TRBJ2-3,TRBV30,TRBD2,.,CAWRHSGGAGDTQYF,TGTGCCTGGAGACACAGCGGGGGGGCTGGGGATACGCAGTATTTT
TRBJ2-3,TRBV4-3,TRBD2,.,CASSQDSSGGTDTQYF,TGCGCCAGCAGCCAAGATTCTAGCGGGGGCACAGATACGCAGTATTTT
TRBJ1-5,TRBV27,.,few,CASSPSQGDSNQPQHF,TGTGCCAGCAGTCCCTCTCAGGGAGATAGCAATCAGCCCCAGCATTTT
TRBJ2-7,TRBV19,TRBD1,few,CASSTRDRSYEQYF,TGTGCCAGTAGTACCCGGGACAGGTCCTACGAGCAGTACTTC
TRBJ1-1,TRBV6-5,.,.,CASSYARGGVNTEAFF,TGTGCCAGCAGTTACGCCCGGGGAGGGGTTAACACTGAAGCTTTCTTT
TRBJ2-7,TRBV13,TRBD1,.,CASSRGQLPYEQYF,TGTGCCAGCAGCCGGGGACAGCTTCCCTACGAGCAGTACTTC
TRBJ1-1,TRBV9,TRBD1,once,CASSAGQGLFTEAFF,TGTGCCAGCAGCGCCGGACAGGGCTTGTTCACTGAAGCTTTCTTT
TRBJ2-2,TRBV29-1,.,.,CSVDGGAGELFF,TGCAGCGTTGACGGGGGTGCTGGGGAGCTGTTTTTT
TRBJ2-7,TRBV7-7,TRBD1,.,CASSPGGGTEQYF,TGTGCCAGCAGCCCAGGGGGTGGGACCGAGCAGTACTTC
TRBJ2-7,TRBV9,.,.,CASSTDHRAYEQYF,TGTGCCAGCAGCACCGATCACAGAGCCTACGAGCAGTACTTC
TRBJ2-3,TRBV6-6,.,.,CASSPRLSTDTQYF,TGTGCCAGCAGTCCCCGCCTTAGCACAGATACGCAGTATTTT
TRBJ1-2,TRBV30,.,.,CALEEVLTRDYGYTF,TGTGCCTTAGAGGAGGTTCTCACCCGAGACTATGGCTACACCTTC
TRBJ2-7,TRBV15,.,.,CATSRAGDYEQYF,TGTGCCACCAGCAGAGCAGGAGATTACGAGCAGTACTTC
TRBJ2-3,TRBV28,.,.,CASSPRTNKTQYF,TGTGCCAGCAGCCCCCGGACTAACAAAACGCAGTATTTT
TRBJ1-5,TRBV4-3,.,few,CASSQRAENQPQHF,TGCGCCAGCAGCCAAAGGGCAGAGAATCAGCCCCAGCATTTT
TRBJ1-1,TRBV20-1,.,.,CSAREVTEAFF,TGCAGTGCTAGAGAGGTGACTGAAGCTTTCTTT
TRBJ2-3,TRBV11-3,.,.,CASSTTPADSTDTQYF,TGTGCCAGCAGCACTACGCCCGCAGATAGCACAGATACGCAGTATTTT
TRBJ2-3,TRBV29-1,.,once,CSGYPTGLSTDTQYF,TGCAGCGGCTACCCGACGGGACTGAGCACAGATACGCAGTATTTT
TRBJ1-1,TRBV30,TRBD1,.,CACNPGDSDEAFF,TGTGCCTGTAATCCCGGGGACAGCGACGAAGCTTTCTTT
TRBJ1-2,TRBV7-2,TRBD1,.,CASSPLRDSAYGYTF,TGTGCCAGCAGTCCCCTCCGGGACAGCGCCTATGGCTACACCTTC
TRBJ2-1,TRBV10-3,.,.,CAIRATDYNEQFF,TGTGCCATCAGAGCGACAGACTACAATGAGCAGTTCTTC
TRBJ1-1,TRBV5-6,.,.,CASSLGEGGEAFF,TGTGCCAGCAGCTTGGGTGAAGGCGGTGAAGCTTTCTTT
TRBJ2-3,TRBV9,TRBD2,.,CASSPQAGGGDTQYF,TGTGCCAGCAGCCCACAAGCGGGGGGAGGAGATACGCAGTATTTT
TRBJ1-2,TRBV29-1,.,.,CSVEDERSYGYTF,TGCAGCGTTGAAGATGAGCGGTCCTATGGCTACACCTTC
TRBJ2-1,TRBV19,TRBD2,few,CASSILTGGILDEQFF,TGTGCCAGTAGTATACTGACGGGGGGGATTCTGGATGAGCAGTTCTTC
TRBJ2-3,TRBV11-2,TRBD2,few,CASSARTSGGPDTQYF,TGTGCCAGCAGCGCACGGACTAGCGGGGGACCAGATACGCAGTATTTT
TRBJ2-5,TRBV28,TRBD2,medium-sized,CASSPRASGAQETQYF,TGTGCCAGCAGCCCCAGGGCTAGCGGGGCCCAAGAGACCCAGTACTTC
TRBJ2-7,TRBV27,.,few,CASSLGVGYEQYF,TGTGCCAGCAGTTTAGGGGTGGGGTACGAGCAGTACTTC
TRBJ2-7,TRBV27,TRBD1,.,CASSTRTGSHEQYF,TGTGCCAGCAGTACGAGGACAGGGTCCCACGAGCAGTACTTC